The next 32 T cell receptor beta chains were all read from a single sample in a study of response to subunit inactivated influenza vaccine. A single record per CDR3 protein comes from TCRdb applying MiXCR to the RT-PCR reads. The sample includes about 650,000 distinct CDR3 sequences, approximately 14% of them seen just once. The sample in question was PBMCs from blood, obtained 12 days after vaccination. Receptors originate from a man aged 50 or older who received an inactivated influenza vaccine.

The rearrangement joins TRBV27 to TRBJ2-7; 9 nucleotides align to TRBD1. The ends lost 5 bases at V and 4 bases at J; junction bases unmatched: 6. The CDR3 is made up of 14 amino acids. CDR1 and CDR2 from the germline V gene are MNHEY and SMNVEV (reference sequence). Written as DNA, the CDR3 is TGTGCCAGCAGTGCCACAGGGGGCCGGTACGAGCAGTACTTC. Translating gives CASSATGGRYEQYF.

This chain uses TRBV7-8 with TRBJ2-6; D possibly corresponds to TRBD2 (5 bases). Germline values: CDR1 SGHVS, CDR2 FQNEAQ. The ends were cut back, 5 bases at V and 7 bases at J, with 15 bases in the middle. The CDR3 is made up of 15 amino acids. CDR3 protein: CASSIGLLLANVLTF. The CDR3 DNA reads TGTGCCAGCAGCATAGGACTTCTTTTAGCCAACGTCCTGACTTTC. The full variable domain, rest sourced from reference TRBV7-8 and TRBJ2-6, is GAGVSQSPRYKVAKRGQDVALRCDPISGHVSLFWYQQALGQGPEFLTYFQNEAQLDKSGLPSDRFFAERPEGSVSTLKIQRTQQEDSAVYLCASSIGLLLANVLTFGAGSRLTVL.

This clonotype appeared many times. This chain joins TRBV12-3 or TRBV12-4 and TRBJ1-4, with TRBD1 as a possible D gene (5 bases). Trimming removed 5 bases at V and 5 bases at J, with 18 bases between. This CDR3 region has 16 residues. The CDR3 DNA sequence: TGTGCCAGCAGTCCCCCCGGGACGGCGGTGAATGAAAAACTGTTTTTT. It encodes CASSPPGTAVNEKLFF.

The table lists this clonotype with a few counts. The genes are TRBV4-3 and TRBJ2-7, with D possibly being TRBD2 (5 bases). This CDR3 is 15 amino acids long. Germline values: CDR1 LGHNA, CDR2 YSLEER. V was clipped by 1 base and J by 3 bases, with 13 bases between them. The CDR3: CASSQAWAADYEQYF. Here the CDR3 DNA reads TGCGCCAGCAGCCAAGCATGGGCAGCGGACTACGAGCAGTACTTC.

The rearrangement joins TRBV9 to TRBJ2-1, with no clear D. The germline V and J ends were trimmed by 3 bases and 1 base, with 11 bases remaining between them. CDR1 and CDR2 from the germline V gene are SGDLS and YYNGEE. CDR3 length equals 15 residues. CDR3 region: CASSARVESYNEQFF. CDR3 DNA: TGTGCCAGCAGCGCCCGCGTCGAATCCTACAATGAGCAGTTCTTC.

With regard to this clonotype: Sequence at one end of the junction differs from germline and may be a read error. CDR3 sequence: CSVEAGDTQYF. In DNA form, the CDR3 reads TGCAGCGTGGAAGCGGGAGATACGCAGTATTTT. The rearrangement links TRBV29-1 to TRBJ2-3; a weak D match, TRBD2 (6 bases). Germline assignment: CDR1 SQVTM and CDR2 ANQGSEA. The CDR3 totals 11 residues.

This clonotype has only a few counts. This chain links TRBV6-5 with TRBJ2-3; TRBD2 matches at 12 bases. V lost 4 bases to trimming and J lost 1 base; unmatched junction nucleotides: 0. CDR3 size: 15 residues. The germline CDR1 and CDR2 sequences are MNHEY and SVGAGI. This CDR3 is CASSWTSGGTDTQYF. DNA of the CDR3: TGTGCCAGCAGTTGGACTAGCGGGGGCACAGATACGCAGTATTTT.

The chain uses TRBV20-1 and TRBJ2-5; D perhaps matches TRBD1 (5 bases). The CDR3 runs to 14 residues. V was cut by 0 bases and J by 5 bases, with 13 bases left in between. The germline gives CDR1 DFQATT, CDR2 SNEGSKA (reference sequence). The CDR3 sequence is CSARDTGIAETQYF. The CDR3 DNA reads as TGCAGTGCTAGAGATACAGGAATAGCCGAGACCCAGTACTTC.

This clonotype has only a few counts. This chain joins TRBV2 and TRBJ2-2; D tentatively reads TRBD1 or TRBD2 (5 bases each). V gave up 1 base and J gave up 0 bases, with 15 bases separating them. The CDR3 sequence is 18 residues long. Looked up from germline, CDR1 is SNHLY and CDR2 is FYNNEI. CDR3 sequence: CASSEDGADGSNTGELFF. The CDR3 nucleotides are TGTGCCAGCAGTGAAGACGGGGCGGACGGTTCGAACACCGGGGAGCTGTTTTTT.

The table lists this clonotype with a few counts. This sequence joins TRBV18 and TRBJ2-7; 8 nucleotides agree with TRBD1. Trimming took 2 bases from V and 2 from J; bases not matched to a gene: 8. Looked up from germline, CDR1 is KGHSH and CDR2 is LQKENI. CDR3 length: 16 residues. CDR3 in amino acids: CASSPNPRGRTYEQYF. In DNA form, the CDR3 reads TGTGCCAGCTCACCAAACCCCAGGGGGCGCACCTACGAGCAGTACTTC. Drawing the rest from reference TRBV18 and TRBJ2-7, the complete variable domain is NAGVMQNPRHLVRRRGQEARLRCSPMKGHSHVYWYRQLPEEGLKFMVYLQKENIIDESGMPKERFSAEFPKEGPSILRIQQVVRGDSAAYFCASSPNPRGRTYEQYFGPGTRLTVT.

The CDR3 sequence is CSAIIGSSGNTIYF. CDR3 sequence (DNA): TGCAGTGCTATAATAGGGAGCTCTGGAAACACCATATATTTT. This chain joins TRBV20-1 and TRBJ1-3, with D unclear. Trimming removed 4 bases at V and 0 bases at J, with 10 bases between. Germline V gene sequence: CDR1 DFQATT, CDR2 SNEGSKA (reference sequence). The CDR3 consists of 14 residues.

The chain combines TRBV12-3 or TRBV12-4 with TRBJ2-4, with 12 bases that match TRBD1. This CDR3 comprises 20 residues. The ends lost 5 bases at V and 0 bases at J; junction bases unmatched: 14. The DNA of the CDR3 is TGTGCCAGCAGTCCCCACCTAGGGACAGGGGGCGCCGGAGCCAAAAACATTCAGTACTTC. Protein sequence: CASSPHLGTGGAGAKNIQYF.

Ten or more counts support this clonotype. This chain uses TRBV20-1 with TRBJ2-1; D uncertain. Trimming left V 1 base short and J 7 bases short, with 11 bases between. The germline CDR1 and CDR2 sequences are DFQATT and SNEGSKA (reference sequence). The CDR3 runs to 13 residues. This chain's CDR3 is CSARGRLGNEQFF. CDR3 nucleotides: TGCAGTGCTAGAGGACGTTTGGGAAATGAGCAGTTCTTC.

The gene calls are TRBV6-5 and TRBJ1-5; D remains unclear. Germline CDR1 and CDR2: MNHEY and SVGAGI. V lost 2 bases and J lost 6, with 8 bases in between. The CDR3 length is 13 residues. CDR3 region: CASSYALGQPQHF. CDR3 in DNA: TGTGCCAGCAGTTACGCCCTGGGTCAGCCCCAGCATTTT.

The J gene is TRBJ2-7, the V gene TRBV12-3 or TRBV12-4; no clear D gene. V lost 1 base and J 3 bases, leaving 10 bases between the germline ends. The CDR3 covers 14 residues. The CDR3 nucleotides read TGTGCCAGCAGTTTAGGGTTTGGGAACTACGAGCAGTACTTC. It is translated as CASSLGFGNYEQYF.

This clonotype has a handful of counts. The chain is built from TRBV5-1 and TRBJ2-1; 8 nucleotides align to TRBD2. The germline CDR1 and CDR2 sequences are SGHRS and YFSETQ. The CDR3 consists of 15 residues. The V segment lost 5 bases and the J segment 1 base; nucleotides outside the gene matches: 5. The CDR3 DNA follows: TGCGCCAGCAGGAGGATAGCGGGGTCCTACAATGAGCAGTTCTTC. It codes for CASRRIAGSYNEQFF.

Comments on this clonotype: Given a much more abundant clone one base away, this may be a read error. The chain carries TRBV29-1 and TRBJ2-1; 7 positions match TRBD1. The CDR3 length is 14 residues. After removal of 5 bases from V and 0 bases from J, the junction contained 4 bases not matched to a gene. CDR1 SQVTM and CDR2 ANQGSEA come from the germline V gene. The CDR3 bases are TGCAGCGTTCTGACAGGGAGCTCCTACAATGAGCAGTTCTTC. Translating gives CSVLTGSSYNEQFF.

The chain is built from TRBV29-1 and TRBJ1-2, with a tentative D call TRBD1 (5 bases). Trimming stripped 1 base from V and 4 bases from J, with 16 bases between. Germline V gene data show CDR1 as SQVTM and CDR2 as ANQGSEA. CDR3 length: 15 residues. CDR3 sequence: CSVEGTFRRGYGYTF. DNA of the CDR3: TGCAGCGTTGAAGGGACATTCCGGAGGGGCTATGGCTACACCTTC.

This clonotype was recorded many times. This sequence joins TRBV12-3 or TRBV12-4 and TRBJ2-1, with TRBD2 matching 10 bases. This CDR3 spans 16 amino acids. V was pared by 6 bases and J by 0 bases, with 5 bases of the junction left unmatched. CDR3 in amino acids: CASRPTSGASYNEQFF. In DNA form, the CDR3 reads TGTGCCAGCAGGCCCACTAGCGGGGCCTCCTACAATGAGCAGTTCTTC.

This clonotype was seen repeatedly, ten times or more. Here the CDR3 DNA reads TGTGCCAGCAGTTTCGGGACGTACAATGAGCAGTTCTTC. Amino acids: CASSFGTYNEQFF. The chain uses TRBV12-3 or TRBV12-4 and TRBJ2-1; D might be TRBD1 or TRBD2, each matching 5 bases. This CDR3 contains 13 residues. Between the trimmed V and J ends, which lost 3 bases and 4 bases, there was a span of 7 bases.

This clonotype was counted only a few times. This sequence joins TRBV12-3 or TRBV12-4 and TRBJ2-3, with D perhaps given as TRBD1 or TRBD2 (5 bases each). Trimming took off 4 bases at V and 7 bases at J, with 15 bases between the two ends. There are 14 residues in the CDR3. In nucleotides, the CDR3 is TGTGCCAGCAGTTCCTCGGGACCGACATATACGCAGTATTTT. Encoded protein: CASSSSGPTYTQYF.

This clonotype was counted only a few times. This chain uses TRBV28 with TRBJ2-2; 8 bases fit TRBD2. V trimming: 7 bases; J trimming: 4 bases; junction bases outside the gene matches: 5. Germline CDR1 reads MDHEN; CDR2 reads SYDVKM. This CDR3 contains 14 residues. CDR3 sequence reads: CASKRLAGTGELFF. CDR3 coding DNA: TGTGCCAGCAAGCGGCTAGCGGGCACCGGGGAGCTGTTTTTT.

This clonotype was counted a few times. The chain couples TRBV20-1 to TRBJ2-5, with 13 bases matching TRBD2. The J segment lost 4 bases and the V segment lost 3 bases, leaving 8 bases of the junction unmatched. The CDR3 spans 16 residues. In germline, CDR1 is DFQATT, CDR2 SNEGSKA (reference sequence). CDR3 residues: CSASPQTSGRAETQYF. The CDR3 nucleotides are TGCAGTGCTAGTCCCCAAACTAGCGGGAGGGCAGAGACCCAGTACTTC.

The chain joins TRBV11-1 to TRBJ2-2; 10 nucleotides line up with TRBD1. There are 18 residues in the CDR3. CDR1 is SGHAT, CDR2 FQDESV, per germline (reference sequence). The V segment lost 5 bases and the J segment 5 bases; nucleotides outside the gene matches: 14. The CDR3, as DNA: TGTGCCAGCAGCGGTGACCGGGACAGGGGCCCGGCGACCGGGGAGCTGTTTTTT. It is translated as CASSGDRDRGPATGELFF.

This clonotype was seen at least ten times. The chain has TRBV12-3 or TRBV12-4 and TRBJ1-5; no firm D call. Trimming shortened V by 6 bases and J by 0 bases, and 9 bases separated the two germline ends. This CDR3 is built from 14 residues. Here the CDR3 reads CASSLDNSNQPQHF. CDR3 coding DNA: TGTGCCAGCAGCTTGGATAATAGCAATCAGCCCCAGCATTTT.

This clonotype was counted only a few times. The genes are TRBV3-1 and TRBJ2-7; 8 bases fit TRBD2. V lost 0 bases and J lost 3; bases outside the gene matches: 4. The CDR3 has 15 amino acids. Germline assignment: CDR1 LGHDT and CDR2 YNNKEL (reference sequence). CDR3 bases: TGTGCCAGCAGCCAAGAAAGCGGGAGTCTCTACGAGCAGTACTTC. This gives the protein CASSQESGSLYEQYF.

The chain uses TRBV5-4 and TRBJ2-3; the match to TRBD2 covers 14 bases. CDR3 size: 17 residues. Germline assignment: CDR1 SGHNT and CDR2 YYREEE (reference sequence). With 1 base clipped from V and 4 bases from J, the junction kept 5 bases outside the gene matches. The CDR3 sequence is CASSLLTSGGAADTQYF. The CDR3 nucleotides are TGTGCCAGCAGCTTGTTGACTAGCGGGGGGGCTGCAGATACGCAGTATTTT.

This clonotype was observed once. J is TRBJ2-6 and V is TRBV24-1; no clear D gene. Germline V gene sequence: CDR1 KGHDR, CDR2 SFDVKD. The germline V and J ends were trimmed by 2 bases and 4 bases, with 8 bases remaining between them. This CDR3 region has 15 residues. The CDR3 loop is CATSDYTAGANVLTF. CDR3 nucleotide sequence: TGTGCCACCAGTGATTATACGGCCGGGGCCAACGTCCTGACTTTC.

The chain links TRBV27 to TRBJ2-1, with 10 bases that match TRBD2. The CDR3 loop spans 16 amino acids. V was clipped by 6 bases and J by 2 bases; unmatched bases: 7. Germline values: CDR1 MNHEY, CDR2 SMNVEV (reference sequence). The CDR3 DNA sequence: TGTGCCAGCAGCTTGGGACTAGCGCTAACCTACAATGAGCAGTTCTTC. Protein product: CASSLGLALTYNEQFF.

This clonotype turned up a few times. The DNA for the CDR3 is TGTGCCAGTAGTCAAAGCGGGAGCACCGGGGAGCTGTTTTTT. As protein: CASSQSGSTGELFF. This chain uses TRBV19 with TRBJ2-2; 8 nucleotides agree with TRBD2. After removal of 5 bases from V and 4 bases from J, the junction contained 3 bases not matched to a gene. Germline CDR1 is LNHDA and CDR2 is SQIVND (reference sequence). The CDR3 spans 14 residues.

This clonotype occurred a few times. The chain combines TRBV7-9 with TRBJ2-7, with 7 bases lining up with TRBD2. CDR3 size: 16 residues. In germline, CDR1 is SEHNR, CDR2 FQNEAQ (reference sequence). V was pared by 1 base and J by 4 bases, with 10 bases of the junction left unmatched. DNA for the CDR3: TGTGCCAGCAGCTTAGGGGGGGGAGCAACCACTTACGAGCAGTACTTC. Amino acid sequence: CASSLGGGATTYEQYF.

This chain connects TRBV6-1 to TRBJ2-3, with 9 positions matching TRBD2. Germline CDR1 reads MNHNS; CDR2 reads SASEGT. Unmatched junction bases numbered 11, after V lost 9 bases and J lost 4 bases. The CDR3 extends over 15 amino acids. CDR3 amino acids: CASANGLAGPDTQYF. The CDR3, as DNA: TGTGCCAGTGCTAATGGGCTAGCGGGGCCAGATACGCAGTATTTT.